The clone carrying this T cell receptor (beta chain) occurred a few times. This record belongs to a study of T cells in Graves' hyperthyroidism and ophthalmopathy. V shed 5 bases, J shed 10 bases, and the junction held 8 bases outside the gene matches. There are 12 residues in the CDR3. Per the germline V gene, CDR1 is PRHDT and CDR2 is FYEKMQ (reference sequence). Amplification of TCR beta CDR3 regions was performed using RNA transcripts as template. The HTBI primer set was used in a first-round RT-PCR of the TCR CDR3. TCRdb recomputed calls from the multiplex PCR reads with MiXCR, one row per CDR3 protein. The data show roughly 800,000 distinct CDR3 sequences, 38% seen once.

The receptor was derived from a man aged 18 to 29 with Graves' hyperthyroidism. Sample: blood. J is TRBJ2-7 and V is TRBV13; TRBD1 agrees at 7 bases. The CDR3 nucleotides are TGTGCCAGCAGCCCACCCCAGGGGGTTCAGTACTTC. Protein: CASSPPQGVQYF.